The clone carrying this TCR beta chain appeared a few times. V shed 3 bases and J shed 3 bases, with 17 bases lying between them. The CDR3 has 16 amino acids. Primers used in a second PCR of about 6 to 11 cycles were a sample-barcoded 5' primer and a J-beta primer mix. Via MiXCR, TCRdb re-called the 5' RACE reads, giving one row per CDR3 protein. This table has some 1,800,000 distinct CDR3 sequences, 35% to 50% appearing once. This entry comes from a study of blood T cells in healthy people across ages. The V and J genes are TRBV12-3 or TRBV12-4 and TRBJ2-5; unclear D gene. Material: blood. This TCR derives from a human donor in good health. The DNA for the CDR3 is TGTGCCAGCAGTTTTACGGCCTACCGCCTCAAAGAGACCCAGTACTTC. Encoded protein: CASSFTAYRLKETQYF.